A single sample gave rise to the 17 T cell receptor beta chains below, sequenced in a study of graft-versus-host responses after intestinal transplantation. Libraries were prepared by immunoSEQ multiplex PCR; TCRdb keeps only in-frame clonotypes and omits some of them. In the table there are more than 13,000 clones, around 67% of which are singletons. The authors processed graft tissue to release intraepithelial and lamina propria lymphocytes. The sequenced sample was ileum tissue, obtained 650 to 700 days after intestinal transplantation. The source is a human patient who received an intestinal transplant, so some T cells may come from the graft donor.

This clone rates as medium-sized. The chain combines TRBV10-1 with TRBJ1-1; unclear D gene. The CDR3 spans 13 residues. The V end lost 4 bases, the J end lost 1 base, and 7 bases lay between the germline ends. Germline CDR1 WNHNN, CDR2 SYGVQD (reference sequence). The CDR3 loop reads CASSAQRNTEAFF. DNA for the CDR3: TGCGCCAGCAGTGCACAGAGGAACACTGAAGCTTTCTTT.

The CDR3 sequence is CASSFFSGGNEQFF. The CDR3 coding sequence is TGCGCCAGCAGCTTTTTTTCAGGGGGCAATGAGCAGTTCTTC. The chain has TRBV5-1 and TRBJ2-1; 7 bases line up with TRBD1. V shed 2 bases, J shed 6 bases, and the junction held 5 bases outside the gene matches. The CDR3 totals 14 residues. The germline CDR1 and CDR2 sequences are SGHRS and YFSETQ.

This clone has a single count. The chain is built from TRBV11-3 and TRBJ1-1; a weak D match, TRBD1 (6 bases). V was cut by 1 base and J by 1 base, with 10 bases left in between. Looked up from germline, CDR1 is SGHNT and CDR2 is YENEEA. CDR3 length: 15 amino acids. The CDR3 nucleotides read TGTGCCAGCAGCTTAGCCGGGACAACGAACACTGAAGCTTTCTTT. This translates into CASSLAGTTNTEAFF.

Here the CDR3 DNA reads TGTGCCAGCAGCTATACTATCGGCAACTATGGCTACACCTTC. This translates into CASSYTIGNYGYTF. V is TRBV5-4 and J is TRBJ1-2, with unresolved D. V lost 3 bases and J lost 2, with 11 bases in between. This CDR3 comprises 14 residues. Germline V gene data show CDR1 as SGHNT and CDR2 as YYREEE (reference sequence).

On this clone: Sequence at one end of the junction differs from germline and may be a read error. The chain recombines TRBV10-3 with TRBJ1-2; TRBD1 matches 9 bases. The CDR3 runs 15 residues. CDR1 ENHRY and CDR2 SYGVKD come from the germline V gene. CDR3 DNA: TGTGCCATCAATGAGGGGACAGGGAACCTCTATGGCTACACCTTC. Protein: CAINEGTGNLYGYTF.

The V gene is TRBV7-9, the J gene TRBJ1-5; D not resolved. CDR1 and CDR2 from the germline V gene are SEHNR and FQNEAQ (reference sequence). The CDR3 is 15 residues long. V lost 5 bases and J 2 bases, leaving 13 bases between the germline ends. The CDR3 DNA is TGTGCCAGCAGCCCATGGCCCGGGGGCAATCAGCCCCAGCATTTT. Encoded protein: CASSPWPGGNQPQHF.

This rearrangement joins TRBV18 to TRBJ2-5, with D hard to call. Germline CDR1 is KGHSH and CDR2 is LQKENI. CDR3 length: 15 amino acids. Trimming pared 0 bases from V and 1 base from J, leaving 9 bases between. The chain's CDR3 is CASSPPAGLQETQYF. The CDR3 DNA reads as TGTGCCAGCTCACCACCGGCAGGCCTCCAAGAGACCCAGTACTTC.

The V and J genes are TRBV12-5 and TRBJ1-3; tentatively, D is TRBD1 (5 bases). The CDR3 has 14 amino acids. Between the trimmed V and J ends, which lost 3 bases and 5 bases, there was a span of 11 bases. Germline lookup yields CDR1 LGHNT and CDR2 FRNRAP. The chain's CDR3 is CASGFLGGRNTIYF. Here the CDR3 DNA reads TGTGCTAGTGGTTTTCTCGGGGGGAGAAACACCATATATTTT. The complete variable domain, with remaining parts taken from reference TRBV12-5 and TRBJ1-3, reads DARVTQTPRHKVTEMGQEVTMRCQPILGHNTVFWYRQTMMQGLELLAYFRNRAPLDDSGMPKDRFSAEMPDATLATLKIQPSEPRDSAVYFCASGFLGGRNTIYFGEGSWLTVV.

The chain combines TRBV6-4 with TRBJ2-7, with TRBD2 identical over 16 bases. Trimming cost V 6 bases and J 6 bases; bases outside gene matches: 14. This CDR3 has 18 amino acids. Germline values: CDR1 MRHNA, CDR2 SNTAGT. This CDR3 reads CASSPTGTSGGGVVEQYF. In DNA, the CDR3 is TGTGCCAGCAGCCCAACCGGGACTAGCGGGGGGGGCGTCGTCGAGCAGTACTTC.

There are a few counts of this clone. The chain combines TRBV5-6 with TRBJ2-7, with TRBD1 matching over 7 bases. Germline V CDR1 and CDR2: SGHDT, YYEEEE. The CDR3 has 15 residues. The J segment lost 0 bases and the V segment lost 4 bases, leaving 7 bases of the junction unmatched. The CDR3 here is CASSGATGFSYEQYF. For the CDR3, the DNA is TGTGCCAGCAGCGGAGCGACAGGGTTCTCCTACGAGCAGTACTTC.

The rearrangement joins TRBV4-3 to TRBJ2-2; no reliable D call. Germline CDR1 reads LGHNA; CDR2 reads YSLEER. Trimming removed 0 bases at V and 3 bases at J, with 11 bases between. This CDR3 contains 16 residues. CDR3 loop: CASSQEPLGYTGELFF. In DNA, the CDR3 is TGCGCCAGCAGCCAAGAACCGCTCGGTTACACCGGGGAGCTGTTTTTT.

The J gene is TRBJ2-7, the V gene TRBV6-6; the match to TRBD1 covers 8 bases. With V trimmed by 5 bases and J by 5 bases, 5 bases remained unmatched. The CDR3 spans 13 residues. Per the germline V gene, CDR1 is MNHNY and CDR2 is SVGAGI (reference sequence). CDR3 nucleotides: TGTGCCAGCAGTCCCAGGGGGCGAAACGAGCAGTACTTC. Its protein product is CASSPRGRNEQYF.

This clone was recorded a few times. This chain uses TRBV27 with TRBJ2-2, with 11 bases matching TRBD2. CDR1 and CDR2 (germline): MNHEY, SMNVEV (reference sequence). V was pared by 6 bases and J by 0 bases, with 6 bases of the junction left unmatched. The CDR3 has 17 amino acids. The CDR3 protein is CASSITSGGPNTGELFF. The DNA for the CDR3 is TGTGCCAGCAGCATTACTAGCGGGGGACCGAACACCGGGGAGCTGTTTTTT.

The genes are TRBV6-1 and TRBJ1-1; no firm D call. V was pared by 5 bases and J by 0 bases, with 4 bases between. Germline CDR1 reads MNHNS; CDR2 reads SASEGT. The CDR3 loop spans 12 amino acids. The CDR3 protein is CASSRVNTEAFF. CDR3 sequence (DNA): TGTGCCAGCAGTAGAGTGAACACTGAAGCTTTCTTT.

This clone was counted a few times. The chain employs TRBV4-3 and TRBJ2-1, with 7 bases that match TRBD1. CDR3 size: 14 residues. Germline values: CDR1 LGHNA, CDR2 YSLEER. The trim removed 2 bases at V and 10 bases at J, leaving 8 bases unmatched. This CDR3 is CASSQRHRGDEQFF. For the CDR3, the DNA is TGCGCCAGCAGCCAAAGGCACAGGGGAGACGAGCAGTTCTTC.

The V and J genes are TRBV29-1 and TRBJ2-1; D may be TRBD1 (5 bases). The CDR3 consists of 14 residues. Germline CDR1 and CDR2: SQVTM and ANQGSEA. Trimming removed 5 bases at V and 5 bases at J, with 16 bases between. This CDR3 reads CSVRRPGAHNEQFF. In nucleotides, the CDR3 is TGCAGCGTTAGACGTCCTGGGGCCCACAATGAGCAGTTCTTC.

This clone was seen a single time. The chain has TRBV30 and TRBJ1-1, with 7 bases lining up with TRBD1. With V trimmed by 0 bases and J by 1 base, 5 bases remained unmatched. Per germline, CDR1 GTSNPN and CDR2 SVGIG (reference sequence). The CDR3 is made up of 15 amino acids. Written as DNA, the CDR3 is TGTGCCTGGAGTGTGGGTCCAGGGGGGAACACTGAAGCTTTCTTT. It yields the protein CAWSVGPGGNTEAFF.